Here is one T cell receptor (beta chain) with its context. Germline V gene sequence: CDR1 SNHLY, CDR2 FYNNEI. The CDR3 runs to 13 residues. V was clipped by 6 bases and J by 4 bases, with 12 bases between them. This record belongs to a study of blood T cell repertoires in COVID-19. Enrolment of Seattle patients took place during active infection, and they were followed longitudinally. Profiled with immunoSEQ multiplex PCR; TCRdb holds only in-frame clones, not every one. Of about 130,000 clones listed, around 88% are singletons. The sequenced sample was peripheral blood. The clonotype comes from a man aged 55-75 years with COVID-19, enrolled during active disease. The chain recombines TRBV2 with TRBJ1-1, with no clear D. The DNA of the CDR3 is TGTGCCAGCAGGGCGGCTCCTTCCACTGAAGCTTTCTTT. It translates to CASRAAPSTEAFF.